The rows below give T cell receptor beta chains drawn from one sample of a study of CD8+ T cells in alopecia areata. Generated by immunoSEQ multiplex PCR, the TCRdb table keeps only in-frame clones and is missing some. The data contain about 160,000 clones, 55% to 75% of them seen just once; the ten biggest clones take up 0.75% to 0.95%. Sequenced material: CD4+ T cells sorted from blood, taken at week 4, from a patient treated with tofacitinib. The receptor set was obtained from a human donor with alopecia areata. Both conserved end residues are part of each CDR3. Fields, in order: D gene, J gene, V gene, clone size, CDR3 protein, CDR3 DNA. The D gene is left open where the match is weak. Clone sizes are given selectively: once, few, many, or a class where the clone is expanded.

TRBD1 TRBJ2-6 TRBV5-1 few CASSTNTGAKTGANVLTF TGCGCCAGCAGCACAAACACAGGGGCCAAGACTGGGGCCAACGTCCTGACTTTC
NA TRBJ2-7 TRBV4-3 few CASSQDLTGGYEQYF TGCGCCAGCAGCCAAGATTTAACAGGTGGCTACGAGCAGTACTTC
TRBD1 TRBJ2-5 TRBV29-1 once CSVTGTGKIGETQYF TGCAGCGTGACCGGGACAGGGAAGATCGGGGAGACCCAGTACTTC
NA TRBJ1-1 TRBV7-8 few CASSPDMNTEAFF TGTGCCAGCAGCCCCGACATGAACACTGAAGCTTTCTTT
NA TRBJ1-1 TRBV10-3 NA CAISVIEGRAGTEAFF TGTGCCATCAGTGTTATTGAAGGCAGGGCGGGCACTGAAGCTTTCTTT
NA TRBJ2-3 TRBV19 few CASTRLGGDTQYF TGTGCCAGTACCCGTTTGGGGGGAGATACGCAGTATTTT
NA TRBJ2-1 TRBV6-1 few CASSEPAGGNEQFF TGTGCCAGCAGTGAACCCGCCGGGGGCAATGAGCAGTTCTTC
NA TRBJ2-3 TRBV7-2 NA CASSFTTVRTDTQYF TGTGCCAGCAGCTTTACGACAGTACGCACAGATACGCAGTATTTT
NA TRBJ2-3 TRBV7-6 NA CASSLVFGTREYF TGTGCCAGCAGCTTAGTTTTCGGGACACGGGAGTATTTT
TRBD1 TRBJ1-1 TRBV9 NA CASSLQGKNTEAFF TGTGCCAGCAGCCTACAGGGGAAGAACACTGAAGCTTTCTTT
NA TRBJ1-6 TRBV6-5 NA CASSPGWSPLHF TGTGCCAGCAGTCCCGGGTGGTCACCCCTCCACTTT
NA TRBJ1-1 TRBV6-8 NA CASSYSNLKAGEAFF TGTGCCAGCAGTTACTCGAATCTCAAAGCGGGGGAAGCTTTCTTT
NA TRBJ1-2 TRBV6-1 once CASRYRDLYGYTF TGTGCCAGCAGGTACAGGGACCTCTATGGCTACACCTTC
NA TRBJ1-6 TRBV30 NA CAWGTLRSPLHF TGTGCCTGGGGGACTCTCCGGTCACCCCTCCACTTT
TRBD2 TRBJ2-7 TRBV7-8 NA CASSSRDYSYEQYF TGTGCCAGCAGCTCCCGGGACTACTCCTACGAGCAGTACTTC
TRBD2 TRBJ2-5 TRBV9 NA CASSLASGGAETQYF TGTGCCAGCAGCCTTGCTAGCGGGGGTGCGGAGACCCAGTACTTC
NA TRBJ1-4 TRBV2 NA CASSRVPGATNEKLFF TGTGCCAGCAGTCGGGTTCCAGGCGCAACTAATGAAAAACTGTTTTTT
TRBD1 TRBJ2-7 TRBV5-4 NA CASSLGQGSTYEQYF TGTGCCAGCAGCTTGGGACAGGGGAGCACCTACGAGCAGTACTTC
NA TRBJ2-4 TRBV29-1 NA CSVEGGNIQYF TGCAGCGTTGAAGGGGGAAACATTCAGTACTTC
NA TRBJ2-3 TRBV2 NA CASSDRVGTDTQYF TGTGCCAGCAGTGACAGGGTGGGAACAGATACGCAGTATTTT
NA TRBJ1-4 TRBV30 NA CAWGRDGNEKLFF TGTGCCTGGGGTCGGGACGGTAATGAAAAACTGTTTTTT
NA TRBJ2-1 TRBV9 few CASSEQGLSYNEQFF TGTGCCAGCAGTGAACAGGGTCTATCCTACAATGAGCAGTTCTTC
TRBD1 TRBJ2-5 TRBV29-1 NA CSVAGTAQETQYF TGCAGCGTTGCGGGGACAGCCCAAGAGACCCAGTACTTC
NA TRBJ2-1 TRBV29-1 NA CSLGTSHYNEQFF TGCAGTCTCGGGACTTCACACTACAATGAGCAGTTCTTC
NA TRBJ1-1 TRBV6-1 NA CASRAGANTEAFF TGTGCCAGCAGGGCAGGGGCGAACACTGAAGCTTTCTTT
NA TRBJ1-5 TRBV30 NA CAWSVDGDQPQHF TGTGCCTGGAGTGTAGATGGGGATCAGCCCCAGCATTTT
TRBD1 TRBJ1-3 TRBV6-5 few CASSPDRASGNTIYF TGTGCCAGCAGTCCGGACAGGGCCTCTGGAAACACCATATATTTT
NA TRBJ1-6 TRBV15 NA CATSRDGAGSPLHF TGTGCCACCAGCAGAGACGGGGCCGGGTCACCCCTCCACTTT
TRBD1 TRBJ1-2 TRBV25-1 NA CASLGQIGAGYTF TGTGCCAGCCTGGGACAGATTGGCGCTGGCTACACCTTC
TRBD2 TRBJ2-5 TRBV9 once CASSVVASSGGQETQYF TGTGCCAGCAGCGTAGTTGCGTCGTCGGGGGGACAAGAGACCCAGTACTTC
TRBD2 TRBJ2-1 TRBV29-1 few CSAAGLPPPEQFF TGCAGCGCTGCGGGACTACCACCCCCTGAGCAGTTCTTC
NA TRBJ1-1 TRBV30 NA CACRGRRDTEAFF TGTGCCTGCCGGGGCCGGAGGGACACTGAAGCTTTCTTT
NA TRBJ2-1 TRBV29-1 NA CSVEGGHEANNEQFF TGCAGCGTTGAGGGGGGACATGAAGCGAACAATGAGCAGTTCTTC
NA TRBJ2-2 TRBV30 NA CAWSGGKGYTGELFF TGTGCCTGGAGTGGGGGCAAAGGGTACACCGGGGAGCTGTTTTTT
NA TRBJ2-6 TRBV11-1 NA CASSLTGSGANVLTF TGTGCCAGCAGCTTAACTGGGTCTGGGGCCAACGTCCTGACTTTC
NA TRBJ2-1 TRBV27 NA CASSLQVSDEQFF TGTGCCAGCAGTCTCCAGGTATCCGATGAGCAGTTCTTC
NA TRBJ2-2 TRBV19 NA CASSMMWNTGELFF TGTGCCAGTAGTATGATGTGGAACACCGGGGAGCTGTTTTTT
TRBD1 TRBJ1-5 TRBV6-6 NA CASSKGAGNQPQHF TGTGCCAGCAGCAAGGGGGCTGGCAATCAGCCCCAGCATTTT
NA TRBJ1-2 TRBV4-3 NA CASSQLQGPGGYTF TGCGCCAGCAGCCAGCTACAGGGCCCAGGAGGCTACACCTTC
TRBD1 TRBJ1-1 TRBV27 once CASSLSAGGTEAFF TGTGCCAGCAGTTTATCGGCAGGGGGAACTGAAGCTTTCTTT
NA TRBJ2-7 TRBV30 few CAWERVPYEQYF TGTGCCTGGGAGCGGGTTCCCTACGAGCAGTACTTC
TRBD1 TRBJ1-1 TRBV25-1 NA CASRTGVSEAFF TGTGCCAGCAGAACAGGGGTTAGTGAAGCTTTCTTT
NA TRBJ2-7 TRBV30 once CAWSLLGQGEQYF TGTGCCTGGAGTCTCCTTGGGCAAGGCGAGCAGTACTTC
TRBD1 TRBJ2-7 TRBV9 NA CASSRDSLGEQYF TGTGCCAGCAGCAGGGACAGCCTGGGGGAGCAGTACTTC
NA TRBJ2-7 TRBV29-1 NA CSVAPGQRAYEQYF TGCAGCGTCGCGCCGGGACAGCGGGCCTACGAGCAGTACTTC
TRBD1 TRBJ2-7 TRBV30 NA CAWRGPGTGSYEQYF TGTGCCTGGAGAGGACCCGGGACAGGCTCCTACGAGCAGTACTTC
NA TRBJ2-2 TRBV30 NA CAWRPQNTGELFF TGTGCCTGGAGACCGCAGAACACCGGGGAGCTGTTTTTT